This TCR beta chain comes out of a study of blood T cell repertoires in COVID-19. In the authors' methods: Amplified reference gene primers provided the basis for estimating nucleated cell counts. Here immunoSEQ multiplex PCR was the method, and the copy in TCRdb shows in-frame clones only, minus some. D and trimming come from the DNA, and the V and J calls and clone size come from that table. Of 90,000 to 150,000 clones listed, around 89% were seen once; the top ten hold about a fifth. The specimen was peripheral blood. The sequence derives from a human donor with acute or convalescent COVID-19. The donor label of this sample is uncertain.

CDR3 DNA sequence: TGTGCCATCAGGGGTCAGGGGAACACTGAAGCTTTCTTT. As protein: CAIRGQGNTEAFF. The V and J genes are TRBV10-3 and TRBJ1-1, with D maybe TRBD1 (5 bases). CDR1 is ENHRY and CDR2 is SYGVKD in the germline V gene. The CDR3 sequence is 13 residues long. The germline V and J ends were trimmed by 6 bases and 1 base, with 9 bases remaining between them.